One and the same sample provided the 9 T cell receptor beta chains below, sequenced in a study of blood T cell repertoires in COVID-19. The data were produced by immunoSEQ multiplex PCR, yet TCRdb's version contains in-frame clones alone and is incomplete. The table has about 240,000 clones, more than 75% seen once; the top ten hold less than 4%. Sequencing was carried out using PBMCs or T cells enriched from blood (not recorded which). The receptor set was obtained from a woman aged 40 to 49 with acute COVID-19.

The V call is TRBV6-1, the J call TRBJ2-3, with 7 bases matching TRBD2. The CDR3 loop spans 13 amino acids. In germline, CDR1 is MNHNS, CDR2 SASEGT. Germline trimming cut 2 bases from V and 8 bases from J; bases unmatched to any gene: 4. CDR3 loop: CASSEKREATQYF. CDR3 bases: TGTGCCAGCAGTGAAAAGCGGGAAGCTACGCAGTATTTT.

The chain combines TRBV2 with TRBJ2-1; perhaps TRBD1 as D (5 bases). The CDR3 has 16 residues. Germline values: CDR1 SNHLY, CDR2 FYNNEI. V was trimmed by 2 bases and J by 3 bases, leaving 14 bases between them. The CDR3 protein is CASSEWSQEIYNEQFF. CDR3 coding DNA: TGTGCCAGCAGTGAATGGTCACAGGAAATCTACAATGAGCAGTTCTTC.

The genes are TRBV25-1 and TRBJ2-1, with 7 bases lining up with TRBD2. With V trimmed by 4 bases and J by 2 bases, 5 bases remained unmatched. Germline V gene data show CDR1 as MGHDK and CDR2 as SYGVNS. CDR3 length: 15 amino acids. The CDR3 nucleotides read TGTGCCAGCAGTGGTGAGCGGGACGCCTACAATGAGCAGTTCTTC. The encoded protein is CASSGERDAYNEQFF.

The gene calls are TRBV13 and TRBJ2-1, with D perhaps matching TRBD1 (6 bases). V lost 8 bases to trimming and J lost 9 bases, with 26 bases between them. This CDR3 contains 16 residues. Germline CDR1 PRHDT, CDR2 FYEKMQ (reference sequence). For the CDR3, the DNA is TGTGCCAGCGCCCCCCTCGAGGGAGAGGGGGTGGGTGAGCAGTTCTTC. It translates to CASAPLEGEGVGEQFF.

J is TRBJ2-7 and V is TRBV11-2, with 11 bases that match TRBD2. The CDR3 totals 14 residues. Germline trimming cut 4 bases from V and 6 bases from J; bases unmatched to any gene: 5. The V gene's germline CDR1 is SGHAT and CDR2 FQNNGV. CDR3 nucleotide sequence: TGTGCCAGCAGCTCCCGACTAGCGGGAACCGAGCAGTACTTC. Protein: CASSSRLAGTEQYF.

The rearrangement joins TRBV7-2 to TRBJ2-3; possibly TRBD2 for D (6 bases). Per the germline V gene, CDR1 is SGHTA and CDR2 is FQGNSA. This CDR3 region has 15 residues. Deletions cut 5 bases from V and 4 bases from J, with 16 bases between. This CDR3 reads CASSQTSGFSDTQYF. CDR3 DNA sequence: TGTGCCAGCAGCCAGACGAGCGGGTTTTCAGATACGCAGTATTTT.

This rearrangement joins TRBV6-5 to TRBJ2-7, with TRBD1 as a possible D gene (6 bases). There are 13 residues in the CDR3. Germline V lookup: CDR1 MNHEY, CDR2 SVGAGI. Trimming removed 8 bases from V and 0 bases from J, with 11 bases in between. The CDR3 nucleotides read TGTGCCAGCGGCCGGGACACCTCCTACGAGCAGTACTTC. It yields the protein CASGRDTSYEQYF.

CDR3 coding DNA: TGTGCCAGCATTGGAGGGGGCGGCGGCTATGGCTACACCTTC. It is translated as CASIGGGGGYGYTF. This sequence joins TRBV6-5 and TRBJ1-2; 7 bases line up with TRBD1. CDR3 length: 14 residues. The germline V gene encodes CDR1 MNHEY and CDR2 SVGAGI. The ends lost 7 bases at V and 4 bases at J; junction bases unmatched: 9.

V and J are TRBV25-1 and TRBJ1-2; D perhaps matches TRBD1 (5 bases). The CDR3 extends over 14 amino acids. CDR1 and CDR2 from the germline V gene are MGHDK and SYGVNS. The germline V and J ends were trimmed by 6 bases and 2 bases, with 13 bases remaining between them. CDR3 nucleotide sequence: TGTGCCAGCAGCACCATGACAGAGAACTATGGCTACACCTTC. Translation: CASSTMTENYGYTF.